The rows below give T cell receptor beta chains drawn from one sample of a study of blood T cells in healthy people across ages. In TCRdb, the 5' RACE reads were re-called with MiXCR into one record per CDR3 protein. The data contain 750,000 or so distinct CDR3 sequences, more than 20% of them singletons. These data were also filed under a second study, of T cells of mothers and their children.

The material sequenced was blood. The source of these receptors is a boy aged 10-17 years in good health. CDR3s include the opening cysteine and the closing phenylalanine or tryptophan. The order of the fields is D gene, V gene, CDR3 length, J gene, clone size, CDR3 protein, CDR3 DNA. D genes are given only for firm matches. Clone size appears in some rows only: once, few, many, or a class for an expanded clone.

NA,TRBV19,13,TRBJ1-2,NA,CASTEQAPYVYTF,TGTGCCAGTACTGAACAGGCCCCTTATGTCTACACCTTC
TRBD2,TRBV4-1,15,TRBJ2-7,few,CASSASGLAADEQYF,TGCGCCAGCAGCGCTTCGGGACTAGCGGCGGACGAGCAGTACTTC
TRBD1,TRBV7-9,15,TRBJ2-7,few,CASSLEGGQGYEQYF,TGTGCCAGCAGCCTAGAGGGTGGACAGGGGTACGAGCAGTACTTC
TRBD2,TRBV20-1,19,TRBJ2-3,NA,CSARGVAGAPTASTDTQYF,TGCAGTGCTAGAGGGGTAGCGGGGGCGCCGACGGCTAGCACAGATACGCAGTATTTT
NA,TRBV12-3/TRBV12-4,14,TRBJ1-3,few,CASSLDVPWNTIYF,TGTGCCAGCAGTTTGGACGTCCCTTGGAACACCATATATTTT
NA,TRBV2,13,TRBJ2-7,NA,CASSGDIHYEQYF,TGTGCCAGCAGTGGGGACATTCACTACGAGCAGTACTTC
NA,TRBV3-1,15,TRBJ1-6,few,CASSPEPRPNSPLHF,TGTGCCAGCAGCCCCGAACCCCGACCTAATTCACCCCTCCACTTT
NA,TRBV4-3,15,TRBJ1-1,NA,CASSQDPSGFTEAFF,TGCGCCAGCAGCCAAGATCCAAGCGGGTTTACTGAAGCTTTCTTT
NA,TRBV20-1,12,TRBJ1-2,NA,CSARNRDYGYTF,TGCAGTGCTAGAAACAGGGACTATGGCTACACCTTC
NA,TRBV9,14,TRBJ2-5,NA,CASSVALGEETQYF,TGTGCCAGCAGCGTAGCGCTAGGCGAAGAGACCCAGTACTTC
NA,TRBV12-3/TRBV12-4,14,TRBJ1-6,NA,CASTPGRKSSPLHF,TGTGCCAGCACCCCCGGACGGAAGAGTTCACCCCTCCACTTT
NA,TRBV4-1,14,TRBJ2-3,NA,CASSQEPGSDTQYF,TGCGCCAGCAGCCAAGAACCCGGCTCCGATACGCAGTATTTT
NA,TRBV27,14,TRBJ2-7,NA,CASSLQGVAYEQYF,TGTGCCAGCAGTTTACAAGGAGTGGCCTACGAGCAGTACTTC
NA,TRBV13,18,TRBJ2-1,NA,CASSLGQGLGGEYNEQFF,TGTGCCAGCAGCTTAGGCCAGGGCTTGGGCGGAGAGTACAATGAGCAGTTCTTC
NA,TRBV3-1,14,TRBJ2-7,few,CASSQSGLTHEQYF,TGTGCCAGCAGCCAATCCGGACTTACCCACGAGCAGTACTTC
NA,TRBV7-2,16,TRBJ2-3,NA,CASSVGSGSEGNTQYF,TGTGCCAGCAGCGTAGGAAGCGGGTCGGAGGGGAATACGCAGTATTTT
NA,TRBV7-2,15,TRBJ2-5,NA,CASSQFDGKQETQYF,TGTGCCAGCAGCCAATTCGACGGGAAACAAGAGACCCAGTACTTC
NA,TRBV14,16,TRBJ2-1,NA,CASSQGRLLSYNEQFF,TGTGCCAGCAGCCAAGGCAGGCTCCTTTCCTACAATGAGCAGTTCTTC
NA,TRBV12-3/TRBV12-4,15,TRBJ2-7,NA,CASSFLAGNGYEQYF,TGTGCCAGCAGTTTCCTCGCAGGGAACGGGTACGAGCAGTACTTC
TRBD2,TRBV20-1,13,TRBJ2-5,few,CSARGGKGETQYF,TGCAGTGCCCGCGGGGGGAAGGGAGAGACCCAGTACTTC
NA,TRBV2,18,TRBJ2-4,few,CASTPLSLGGRDTNIQYF,TGTGCCAGCACCCCTCTTAGCCTGGGAGGACGGGACACAAACATTCAGTACTTC
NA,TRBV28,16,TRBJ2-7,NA,CASSTFSGTLGYEQYF,TGTGCCAGCAGCACCTTTAGCGGTACCCTGGGTTACGAGCAGTACTTC
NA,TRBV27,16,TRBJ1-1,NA,CASSLSPDKLNTEAFF,TGTGCCAGCAGTTTATCCCCCGACAAGTTGAACACTGAAGCTTTCTTT
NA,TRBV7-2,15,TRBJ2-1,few,CASSLVAAENNEQFF,TGTGCCAGCAGTTTAGTTGCGGCGGAGAACAATGAGCAGTTCTTC
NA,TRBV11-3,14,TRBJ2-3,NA,CASSQRDSTDTQYF,TGTGCCAGCAGCCAAAGGGACAGCACAGATACGCAGTATTTT
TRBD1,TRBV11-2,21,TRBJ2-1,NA,CASSLVPRQGTSVLSYNEQFF,TGTGCCAGCAGCTTAGTACCGAGACAGGGAACCTCAGTCCTTAGCTACAATGAGCAGTTCTTC
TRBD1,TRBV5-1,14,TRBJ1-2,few,CASRLIGQGSGYTF,TGCGCCAGCAGGTTAATTGGACAGGGAAGTGGCTACACCTTC
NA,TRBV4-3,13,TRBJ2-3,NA,CASSQEYGNTQYF,TGCGCCAGCAGCCAAGAATACGGGAATACGCAGTATTTT
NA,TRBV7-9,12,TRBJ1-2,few,CASSQPLGDDTF,TGTGCCAGCAGCCAGCCCCTCGGGGACGACACCTTC
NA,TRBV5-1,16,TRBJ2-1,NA,CASSLGGTRRTNEQFF,TGCGCCAGCAGCTTGGGGGGGACCCGTAGAACCAATGAGCAGTTCTTC
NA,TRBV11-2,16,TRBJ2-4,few,CASSLGPPGPKNIQYF,TGTGCCAGCAGCTTAGGGCCTCCAGGGCCCAAAAACATTCAGTACTTC
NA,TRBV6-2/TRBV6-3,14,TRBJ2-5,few,CASSYSRGEETQYF,TGTGCCAGCAGTTACTCGAGGGGGGAGGAGACCCAGTACTTC
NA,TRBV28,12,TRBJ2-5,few,CASSFLQTGRDF,TGTGCCAGCAGTTTCCTCCAAACCGGCCGGGACTTC
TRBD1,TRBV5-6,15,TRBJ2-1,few,CASSPRQGAYNEQFF,TGTGCCAGCAGCCCACGACAGGGAGCCTACAATGAGCAGTTCTTC
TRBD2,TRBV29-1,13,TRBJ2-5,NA,CSASGAYQETQYF,TGCAGCGCTAGCGGAGCGTACCAAGAGACCCAGTACTTC
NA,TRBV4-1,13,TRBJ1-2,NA,CASTDGLPYGYTF,TGCGCCAGCACCGACGGTCTGCCGTATGGCTACACCTTC
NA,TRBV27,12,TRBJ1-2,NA,CASRTGPRGYTF,TGTGCCAGCAGGACAGGACCTCGGGGCTACACCTTC
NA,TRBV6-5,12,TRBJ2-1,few,CASSSPWGEQFF,TGTGCCAGCAGTTCTCCCTGGGGTGAGCAGTTCTTC
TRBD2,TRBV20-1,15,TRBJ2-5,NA,CSAHKGLAGGETQYF,TGCAGTGCCCACAAAGGACTAGCGGGGGGGGAGACCCAGTACTTC
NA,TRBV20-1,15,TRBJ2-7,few,CSARDWGVSSYEQYF,TGCAGTGCTAGAGATTGGGGGGTTTCCTCCTACGAGCAGTACTTC
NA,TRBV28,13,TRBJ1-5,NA,CASSFWGNQPQHF,TGTGCCAGCAGTTTTTGGGGGAATCAGCCCCAGCATTTT